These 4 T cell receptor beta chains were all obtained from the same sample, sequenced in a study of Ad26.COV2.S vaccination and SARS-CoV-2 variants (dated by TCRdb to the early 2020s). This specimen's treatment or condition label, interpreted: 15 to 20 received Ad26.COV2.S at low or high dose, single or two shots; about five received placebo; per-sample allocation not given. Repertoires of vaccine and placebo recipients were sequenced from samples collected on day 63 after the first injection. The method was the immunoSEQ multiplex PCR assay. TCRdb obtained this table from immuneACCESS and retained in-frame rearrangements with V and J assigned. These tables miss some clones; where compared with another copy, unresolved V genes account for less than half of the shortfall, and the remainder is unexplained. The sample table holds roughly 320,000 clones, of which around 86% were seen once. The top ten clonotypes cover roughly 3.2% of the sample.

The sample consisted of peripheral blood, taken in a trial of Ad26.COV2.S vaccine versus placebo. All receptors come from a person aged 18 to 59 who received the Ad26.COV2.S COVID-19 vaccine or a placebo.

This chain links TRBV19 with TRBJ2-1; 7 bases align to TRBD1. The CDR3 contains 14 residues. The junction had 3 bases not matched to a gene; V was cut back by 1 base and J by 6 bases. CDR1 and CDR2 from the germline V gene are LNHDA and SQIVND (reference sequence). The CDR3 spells CASSIGGQFNEQFF. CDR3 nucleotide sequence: TGTGCCAGTAGTATAGGGGGACAGTTCAATGAGCAGTTCTTC.

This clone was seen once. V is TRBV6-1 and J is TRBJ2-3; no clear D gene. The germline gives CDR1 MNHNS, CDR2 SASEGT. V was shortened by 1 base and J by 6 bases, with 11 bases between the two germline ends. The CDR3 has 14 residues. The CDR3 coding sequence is TGTGCCAGCAGTGAAGGGCCCTCCGCGGATACGCAGTATTTT. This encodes CASSEGPSADTQYF.

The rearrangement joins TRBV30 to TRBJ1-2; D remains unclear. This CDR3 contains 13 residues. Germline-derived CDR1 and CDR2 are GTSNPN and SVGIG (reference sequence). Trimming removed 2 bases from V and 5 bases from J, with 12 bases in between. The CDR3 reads CAWSPDGKYGYTF. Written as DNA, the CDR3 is TGTGCCTGGAGTCCAGACGGGAAGTATGGCTACACCTTC.

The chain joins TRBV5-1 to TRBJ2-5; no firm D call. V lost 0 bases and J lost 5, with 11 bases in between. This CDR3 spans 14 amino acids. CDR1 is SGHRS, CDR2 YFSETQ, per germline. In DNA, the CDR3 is TGCGCCAGCAGCTTGGGAGTGGGGTTGGAGACCCAGTACTTC. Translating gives CASSLGVGLETQYF.